This is a list of T cell receptor beta chains from one sample in a study of a mutant IDH1 vaccine in newly diagnosed glioma. Assay: immunoSEQ multiplex PCR; the TCRdb copy retains only in-frame clones and omits some. The sample yields around 24,000 clones, roughly 93% seen once. The starting material was PBMCs, obtained from a glioma patient treated with radiotherapy, temozolomide or both. The receptors were sampled from a man aged 35-49 years with glioma. Both conserved end residues are part of each CDR3. A D gene is named only where the DNA matches it firmly. Clone size is stated in some rows and not others, as once, few, many or a class when expanded.

size: -; D: -; J: TRBJ2-5; V: TRBV5-6; CDR3: CASSLVVLETQYF; DNA: TGTGCCAGCAGCTTGGTAGTATTAGAGACCCAGTACTTC
size: -; D: -; J: TRBJ1-2; V: TRBV30; CDR3: CAWSVQRRNYGYTF; DNA: TGTGCCTGGAGTGTACAAAGGAGGAACTATGGCTACACCTTC
size: -; D: -; J: TRBJ1-3; V: TRBV18; CDR3: CASSPWSLSGNTIYF; DNA: TGTGCCAGCTCCCCGTGGAGTCTCTCTGGAAACACCATATATTTT
size: -; D: -; J: TRBJ1-2; V: TRBV19; CDR3: CASSKLGISNYGYTF; DNA: TGTGCCAGTAGTAAACTGGGGATCTCTAACTATGGCTACACCTTC
size: -; D: TRBD2; J: TRBJ2-3; V: TRBV5-1; CDR3: CASSFRTSGRAAADTQYF; DNA: TGCGCCAGCAGCTTTCGGACTAGCGGGAGGGCCGCCGCAGATACGCAGTATTTT
size: -; D: -; J: TRBJ2-7; V: TRBV19; CDR3: CASARDSISYEQYF; DNA: TGTGCCAGTGCCCGGGACTCCATCTCCTACGAGCAGTACTTC
size: -; D: TRBD1; J: TRBJ2-7; V: TRBV10-3; CDR3: CAIRDWTGSSYEQYF; DNA: TGTGCCATCAGGGACTGGACAGGGAGCTCCTACGAGCAGTACTTC
size: -; D: -; J: TRBJ2-6; V: TRBV11-3; CDR3: CASSSWEAGANVLTF; DNA: TGTGCCAGCAGCTCTTGGGAGGCTGGGGCCAACGTCCTGACTTTC
size: -; D: TRBD2; J: TRBJ2-2; V: TRBV27; CDR3: CASSTGRGMFTGELFF; DNA: TGTGCCAGCAGTACGGGGCGGGGGATGTTCACCGGGGAGCTGTTTTTT
size: -; D: -; J: TRBJ1-4; V: TRBV7-9; CDR3: CASSLVGAGEKLFF; DNA: TGTGCCAGCAGCTTAGTCGGGGCTGGTGAAAAACTGTTTTTT
size: few; D: TRBD1; J: TRBJ2-7; V: TRBV4-3; CDR3: CASSPTTGGYEQYF; DNA: TGCGCCAGCAGCCCCACGACAGGGGGCTACGAGCAGTACTTC